This TCR beta chain comes out of a study of T-cell memory formation after mild COVID-19. Study overall: TCR clusters showed largely donor specificity. Study-wide findings and caveats: Day 15 to 85 contracting clones showed balanced CD4/CD8; later expanders leaned CD4+.

The CDR3 runs 13 residues. With 3 bases removed from V and 4 bases from J, the gap between germline ends came to 12 bases. CDR1 and CDR2 (germline): DFQATT, SNEGSKA (reference sequence). TCRdb re-called the 5' RACE reads through MiXCR, storing one row per CDR3 protein. The table has roughly 51,000 distinct CDR3 sequences, over 6.5% seen once. As for this clonotype: Its antigen remains unidentified.

The chain couples TRBV20-1 to TRBJ1-2; D gene unclear. What was sequenced was PBMCs or a T cell subset sorted from them (not recorded which). The sequence derives from a man aged 18 to 35 who had mild COVID-19 (a few samples of this study predate the infection). Cell type and time point are not known. The CDR3 spells CSASAPQTYGYTF. The CDR3 nucleotides are TGCAGTGCTAGCGCCCCACAGACCTATGGCTACACCTTC.